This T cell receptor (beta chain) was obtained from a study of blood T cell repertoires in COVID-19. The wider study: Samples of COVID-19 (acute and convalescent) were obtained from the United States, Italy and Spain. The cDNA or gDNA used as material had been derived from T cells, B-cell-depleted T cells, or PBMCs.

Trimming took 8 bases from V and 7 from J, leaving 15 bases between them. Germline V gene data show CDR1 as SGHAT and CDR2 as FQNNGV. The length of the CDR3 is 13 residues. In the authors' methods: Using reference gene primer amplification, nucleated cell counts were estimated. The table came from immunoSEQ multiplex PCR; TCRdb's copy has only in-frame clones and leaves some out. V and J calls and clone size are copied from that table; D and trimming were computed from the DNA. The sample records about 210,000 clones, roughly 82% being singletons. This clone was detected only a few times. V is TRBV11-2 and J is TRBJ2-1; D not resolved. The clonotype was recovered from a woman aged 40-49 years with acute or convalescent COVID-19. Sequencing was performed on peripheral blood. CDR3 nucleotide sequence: TGTGCCAGCCGTACATGGGCAAAGAATGAGCAGTTCTTC. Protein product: CASRTWAKNEQFF.